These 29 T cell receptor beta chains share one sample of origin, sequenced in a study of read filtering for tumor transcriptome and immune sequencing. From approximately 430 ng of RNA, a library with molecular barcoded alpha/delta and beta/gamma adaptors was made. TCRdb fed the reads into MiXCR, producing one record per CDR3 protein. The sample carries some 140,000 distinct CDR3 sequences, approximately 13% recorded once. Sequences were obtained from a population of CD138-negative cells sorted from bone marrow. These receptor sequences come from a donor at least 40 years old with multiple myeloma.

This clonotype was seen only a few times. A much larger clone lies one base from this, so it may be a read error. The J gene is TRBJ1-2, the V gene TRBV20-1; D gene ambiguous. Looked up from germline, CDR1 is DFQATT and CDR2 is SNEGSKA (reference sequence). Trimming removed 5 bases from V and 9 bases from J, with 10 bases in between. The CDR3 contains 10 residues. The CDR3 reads CSASRTCYTF. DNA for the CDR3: TGCAGTGCTTCCCGGACGTGCTACACCTTC.

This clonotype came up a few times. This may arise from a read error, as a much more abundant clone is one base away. CDR3 sequence: CRARRITNYEQYF. CDR3 bases: TGCCGTGCTAGACGGATCACCAACTACGAGCAGTACTTC. This rearrangement joins TRBV20-1 to TRBJ2-7; the D is unclear. This CDR3 has 13 residues. The germline gives CDR1 DFQATT, CDR2 SNEGSKA (reference sequence).

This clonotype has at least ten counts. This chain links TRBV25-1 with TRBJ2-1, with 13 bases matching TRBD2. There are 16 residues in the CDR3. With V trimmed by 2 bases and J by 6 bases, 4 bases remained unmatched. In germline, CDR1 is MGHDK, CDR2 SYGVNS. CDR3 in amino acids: CASSERTSGRVNEQFF. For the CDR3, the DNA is TGTGCCAGCAGTGAACGGACTAGCGGGAGAGTCAATGAGCAGTTCTTC. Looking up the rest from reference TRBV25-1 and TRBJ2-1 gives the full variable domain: EADIYQTPRYLVIGTGKKITLECSQTMGHDKMYWYQQDPGMELHLIHYSYGVNSTEKGDLSSESTVSRIRTEHFPLTLESARPSHTSQYLCASSERTSGRVNEQFFGPGTRLTVL.

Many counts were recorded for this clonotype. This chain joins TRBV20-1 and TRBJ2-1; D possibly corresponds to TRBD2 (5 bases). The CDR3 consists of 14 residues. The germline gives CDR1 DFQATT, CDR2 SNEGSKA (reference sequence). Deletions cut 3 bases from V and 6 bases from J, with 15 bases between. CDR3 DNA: TGCAGTGCTAGGGGAATGGGGAGCAGCAATGAGCAGTTCTTC. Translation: CSARGMGSSNEQFF.

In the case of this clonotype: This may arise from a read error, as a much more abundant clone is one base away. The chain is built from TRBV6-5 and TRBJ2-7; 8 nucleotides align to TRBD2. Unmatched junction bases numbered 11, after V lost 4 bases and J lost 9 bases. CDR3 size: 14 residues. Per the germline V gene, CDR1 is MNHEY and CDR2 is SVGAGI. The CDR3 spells CASSSRGLAGGQYF. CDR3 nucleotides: TGTGCCAGCAGTTCCCGGGGACTTGCGGGGGGGCAGTACTTC.

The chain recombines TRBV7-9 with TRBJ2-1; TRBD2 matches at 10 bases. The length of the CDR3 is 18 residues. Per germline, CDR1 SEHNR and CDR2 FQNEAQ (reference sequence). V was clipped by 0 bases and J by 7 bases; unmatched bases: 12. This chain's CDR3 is CASSLAVTVLAGKNEQFF. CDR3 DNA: TGTGCCAGCAGCTTAGCGGTAACCGTACTAGCGGGGAAGAATGAGCAGTTCTTC.

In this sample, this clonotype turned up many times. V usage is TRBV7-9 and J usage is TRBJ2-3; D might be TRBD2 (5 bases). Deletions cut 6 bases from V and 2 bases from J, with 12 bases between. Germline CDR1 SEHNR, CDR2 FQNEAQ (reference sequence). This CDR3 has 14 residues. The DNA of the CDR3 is TGTGCCAGCAGTTCCGGGATGAACACAGATACGCAGTATTTT. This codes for CASSSGMNTDTQYF.

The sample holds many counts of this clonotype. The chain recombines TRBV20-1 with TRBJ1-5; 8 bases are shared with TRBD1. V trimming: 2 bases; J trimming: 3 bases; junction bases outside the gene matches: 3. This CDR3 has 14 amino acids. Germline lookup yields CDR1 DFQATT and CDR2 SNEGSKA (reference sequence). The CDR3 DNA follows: TGCAGTGCTAGACGGACAGGGTTCAATCAGCCCCAGCATTTT. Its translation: CSARRTGFNQPQHF.

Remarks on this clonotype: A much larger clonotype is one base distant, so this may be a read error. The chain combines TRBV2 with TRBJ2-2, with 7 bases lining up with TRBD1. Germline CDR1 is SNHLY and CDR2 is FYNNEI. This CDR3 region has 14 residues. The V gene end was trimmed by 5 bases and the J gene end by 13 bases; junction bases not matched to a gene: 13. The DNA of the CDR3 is TGTGCCAGCAGTATTATAGGGACAGTCAGGGGGCTGTTTTTT. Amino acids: CASSIIGTVRGLFF.

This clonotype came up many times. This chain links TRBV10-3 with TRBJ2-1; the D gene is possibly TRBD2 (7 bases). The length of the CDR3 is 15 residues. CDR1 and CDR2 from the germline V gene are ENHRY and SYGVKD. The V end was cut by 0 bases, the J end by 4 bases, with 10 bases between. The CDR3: CAISESGGTYNEQFF. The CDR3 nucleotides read TGTGCCATCAGTGAGTCGGGGGGGACATACAATGAGCAGTTCTTC.

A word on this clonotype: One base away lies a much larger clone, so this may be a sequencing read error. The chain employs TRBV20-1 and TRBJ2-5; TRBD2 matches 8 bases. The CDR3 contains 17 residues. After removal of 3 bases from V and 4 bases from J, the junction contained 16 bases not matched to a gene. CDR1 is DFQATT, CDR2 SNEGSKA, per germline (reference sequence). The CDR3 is CSARGGLVGFTGETQYF. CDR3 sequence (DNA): TGCAGTGCTAGGGGGGGACTAGTGGGATTTACGGGAGAGACCCAGTACTTC.

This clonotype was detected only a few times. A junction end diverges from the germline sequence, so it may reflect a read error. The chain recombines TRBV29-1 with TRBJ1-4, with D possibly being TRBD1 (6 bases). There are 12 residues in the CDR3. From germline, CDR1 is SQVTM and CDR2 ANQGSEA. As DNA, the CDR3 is TGCAGCGTTTCACAGGGAGGTGAACAACTGTTTTTT. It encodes CSVSQGGEQLFF.

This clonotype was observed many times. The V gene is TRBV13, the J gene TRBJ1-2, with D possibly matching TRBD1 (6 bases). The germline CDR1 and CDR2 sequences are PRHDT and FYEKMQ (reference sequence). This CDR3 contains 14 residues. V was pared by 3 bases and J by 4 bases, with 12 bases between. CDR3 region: CASSFTGSGYGYTF. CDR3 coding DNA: TGTGCCAGCAGCTTTACAGGGTCTGGCTATGGCTACACCTTC.

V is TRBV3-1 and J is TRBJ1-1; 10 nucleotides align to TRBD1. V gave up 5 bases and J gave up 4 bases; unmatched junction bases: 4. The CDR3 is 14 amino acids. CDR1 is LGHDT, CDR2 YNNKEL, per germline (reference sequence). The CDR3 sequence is CASSSRQGATEAFF. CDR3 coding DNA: TGTGCCAGCAGCTCCCGACAGGGGGCCACTGAAGCTTTCTTT.

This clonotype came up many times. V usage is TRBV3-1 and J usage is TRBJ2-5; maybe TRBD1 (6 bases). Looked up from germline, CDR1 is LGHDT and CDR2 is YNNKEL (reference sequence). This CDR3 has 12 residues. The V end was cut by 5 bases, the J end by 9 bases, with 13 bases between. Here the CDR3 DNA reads TGTGCCAGCAGCGCTACTTCAGGGGCCCAGTACTTC. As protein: CASSATSGAQYF.

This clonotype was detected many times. The CDR3 DNA is TGTGCCATCAACCCGGGACAGGGATACGAGCAGTACTTC. Protein sequence: CAINPGQGYEQYF. The chain recombines TRBV10-3 with TRBJ2-7, with 9 bases lining up with TRBD1. The CDR3 runs to 13 residues. The junction had 5 bases not matched to a gene; V was cut back by 7 bases and J by 4 bases. Germline V CDR1 and CDR2: ENHRY, SYGVKD.

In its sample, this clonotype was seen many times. This CDR3 is CAISESGNQETQYF. The CDR3, as DNA: TGTGCCATCAGTGAGTCTGGCAATCAAGAGACCCAGTACTTC. The rearrangement links TRBV10-3 to TRBJ2-5; unclear D gene. V lost 0 bases, J lost 2 bases, and 7 bases lay in between. The CDR3 length is 14 residues. From germline, CDR1 is ENHRY and CDR2 SYGVKD.

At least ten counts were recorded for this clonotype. For the CDR3, the DNA is TGTGCCAGCAGTTACCGACTAGAAAACAATGAGCAGTTCTTC. Residues: CASSYRLENNEQFF. The V gene is TRBV6-2 or TRBV6-3, the J gene TRBJ2-1; D is perhaps TRBD2 (6 bases). Deletions cut 2 bases from V and 5 bases from J, with 10 bases between. CDR1 is MNHEY and CDR2 is SVGEGT in the germline V gene. The CDR3 spans 14 residues.

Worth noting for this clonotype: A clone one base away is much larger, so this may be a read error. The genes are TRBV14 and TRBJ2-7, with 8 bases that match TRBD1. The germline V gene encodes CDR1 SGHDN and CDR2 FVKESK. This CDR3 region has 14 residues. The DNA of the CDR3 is TGTGCCAACAGCCAGGACAGGGATGACTACGAGCAGTACTTC. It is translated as CANSQDRDDYEQYF.

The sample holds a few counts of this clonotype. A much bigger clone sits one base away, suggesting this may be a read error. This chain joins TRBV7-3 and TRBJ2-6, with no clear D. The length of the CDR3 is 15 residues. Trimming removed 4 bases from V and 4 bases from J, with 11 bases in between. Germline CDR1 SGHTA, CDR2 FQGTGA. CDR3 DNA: TGTGCCAGCAGCTACACTGGGCCCGGGGCCAACGTCCTGACTTTC. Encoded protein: CASSYTGPGANVLTF.

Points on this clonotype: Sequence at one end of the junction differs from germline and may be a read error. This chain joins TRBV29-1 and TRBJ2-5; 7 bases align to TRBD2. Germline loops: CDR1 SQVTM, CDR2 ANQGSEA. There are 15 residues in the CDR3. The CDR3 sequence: CSVENLGGGGQTRYF. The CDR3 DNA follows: TGCAGCGTTGAAAATCTGGGAGGCGGGGGTCAGACCCGGTACTTC.

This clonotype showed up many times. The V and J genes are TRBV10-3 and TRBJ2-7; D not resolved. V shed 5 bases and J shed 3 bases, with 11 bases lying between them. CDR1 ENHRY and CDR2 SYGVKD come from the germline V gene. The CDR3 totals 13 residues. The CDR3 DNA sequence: TGTGCCATCAGTAGCGCCACCCTCTACGAGCAGTACTTC. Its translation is CAISSATLYEQYF.

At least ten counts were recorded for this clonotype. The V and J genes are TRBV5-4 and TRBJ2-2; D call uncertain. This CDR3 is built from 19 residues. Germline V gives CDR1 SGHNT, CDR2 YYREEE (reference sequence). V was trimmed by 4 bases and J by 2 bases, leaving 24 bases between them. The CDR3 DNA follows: TGTGCCAGCAGCCTACCAAATGGGTGCCCAGAAACAAACACCGGGGAGCTGTTTTTT. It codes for CASSLPNGCPETNTGELFF.

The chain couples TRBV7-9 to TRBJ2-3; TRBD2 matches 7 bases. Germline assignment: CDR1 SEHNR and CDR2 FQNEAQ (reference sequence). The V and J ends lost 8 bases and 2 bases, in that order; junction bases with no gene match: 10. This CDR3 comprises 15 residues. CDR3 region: CASRGLADPTDTQYF. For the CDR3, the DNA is TGTGCCAGCCGAGGGCTAGCGGATCCCACAGATACGCAGTATTTT. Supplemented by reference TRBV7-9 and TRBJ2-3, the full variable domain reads DTGVSQNPRHKITKRGQNVTFRCDPISEHNRLYWYRQTLGQGPEFLTYFQNEAQLEKSRLLSDRFSAERPKGSFSTLEIQRTEQGDSAMYLCASRGLADPTDTQYFGPGTRLTVL.

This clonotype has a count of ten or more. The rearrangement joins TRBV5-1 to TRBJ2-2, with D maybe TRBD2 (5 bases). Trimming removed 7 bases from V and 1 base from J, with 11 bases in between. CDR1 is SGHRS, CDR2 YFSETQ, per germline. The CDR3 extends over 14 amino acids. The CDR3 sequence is CASSGLMNTGELFF. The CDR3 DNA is TGCGCCAGCTCGGGGTTGATGAACACCGGGGAGCTGTTTTTT.

Written as DNA, the CDR3 is TGTGCCAGCAGCCCTAGAGCTAATGAAAAACTGTTTTTT. Translating gives CASSPRANEKLFF. This chain joins TRBV12-3 or TRBV12-4 and TRBJ1-4; D is undetermined. V was trimmed by 6 bases and J by 3 bases, leaving 8 bases between them. This CDR3 has 13 amino acids.

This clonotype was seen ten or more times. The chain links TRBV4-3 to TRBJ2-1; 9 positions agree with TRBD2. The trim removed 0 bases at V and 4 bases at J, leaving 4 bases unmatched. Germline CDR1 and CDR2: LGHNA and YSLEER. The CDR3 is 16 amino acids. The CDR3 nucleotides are TGCGCCAGCAGCCAAGATTGGACTAGCGCGTACAATGAGCAGTTCTTC. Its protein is CASSQDWTSAYNEQFF.

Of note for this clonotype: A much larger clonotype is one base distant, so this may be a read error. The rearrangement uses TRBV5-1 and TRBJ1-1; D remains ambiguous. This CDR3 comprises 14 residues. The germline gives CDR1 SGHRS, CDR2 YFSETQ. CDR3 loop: CARSLGRQDTEAFF. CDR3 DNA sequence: TGCGCCCGCAGCTTGGGAAGGCAGGACACTGAAGCTTTCTTT.

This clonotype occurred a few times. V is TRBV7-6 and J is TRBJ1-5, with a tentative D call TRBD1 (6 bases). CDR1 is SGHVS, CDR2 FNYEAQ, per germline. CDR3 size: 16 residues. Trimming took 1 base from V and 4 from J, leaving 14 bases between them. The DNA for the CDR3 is TGTGCCAGCAGCTTAGGACCACAGGGTTCTAATCAGCCCCAGCATTTT. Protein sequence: CASSLGPQGSNQPQHF. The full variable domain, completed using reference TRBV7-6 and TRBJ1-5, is GAGVSQSPRYKVTKRGQDVALRCDPISGHVSLYWYRQALGQGPEFLTYFNYEAQQDKSGLPNDRFSAERPEGSISTLTIQRTEQRDSAMYRCASSLGPQGSNQPQHFGDGTRLSIL.